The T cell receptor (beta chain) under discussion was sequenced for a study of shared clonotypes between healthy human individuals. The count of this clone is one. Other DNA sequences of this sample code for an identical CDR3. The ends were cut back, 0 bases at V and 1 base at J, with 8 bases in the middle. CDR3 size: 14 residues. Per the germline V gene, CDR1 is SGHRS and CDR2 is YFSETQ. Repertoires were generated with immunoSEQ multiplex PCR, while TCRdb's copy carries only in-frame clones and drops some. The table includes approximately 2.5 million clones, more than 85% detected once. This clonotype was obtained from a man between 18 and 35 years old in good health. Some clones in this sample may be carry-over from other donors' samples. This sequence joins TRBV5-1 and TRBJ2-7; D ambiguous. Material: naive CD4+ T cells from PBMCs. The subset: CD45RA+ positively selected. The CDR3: CASSLGATSYEQYF. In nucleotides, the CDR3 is TGCGCCAGCAGCTTGGGAGCGACATCCTACGAGCAGTACTTC.